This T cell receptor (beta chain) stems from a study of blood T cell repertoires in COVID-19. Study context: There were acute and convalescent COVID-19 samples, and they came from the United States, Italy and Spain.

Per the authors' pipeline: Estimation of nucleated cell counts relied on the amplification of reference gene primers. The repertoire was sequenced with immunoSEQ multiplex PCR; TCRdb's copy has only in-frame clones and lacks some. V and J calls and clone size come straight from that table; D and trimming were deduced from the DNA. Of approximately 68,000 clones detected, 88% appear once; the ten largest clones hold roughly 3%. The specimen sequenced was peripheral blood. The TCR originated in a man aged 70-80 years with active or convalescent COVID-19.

Here the CDR3 DNA reads TGCGCCAGCAGTGGGTCAGCTCAAAGCACAGATACGCAGTATTTT. As protein: CASSGSAQSTDTQYF. The rearrangement joins TRBV10-1 to TRBJ2-3, with D hard to call. Germline V gene sequence: CDR1 WNHNN, CDR2 SYGVQD (reference sequence). The V end lost 4 bases, the J end lost 0 bases, and 11 bases lay between the germline ends. The CDR3 length is 15 residues.